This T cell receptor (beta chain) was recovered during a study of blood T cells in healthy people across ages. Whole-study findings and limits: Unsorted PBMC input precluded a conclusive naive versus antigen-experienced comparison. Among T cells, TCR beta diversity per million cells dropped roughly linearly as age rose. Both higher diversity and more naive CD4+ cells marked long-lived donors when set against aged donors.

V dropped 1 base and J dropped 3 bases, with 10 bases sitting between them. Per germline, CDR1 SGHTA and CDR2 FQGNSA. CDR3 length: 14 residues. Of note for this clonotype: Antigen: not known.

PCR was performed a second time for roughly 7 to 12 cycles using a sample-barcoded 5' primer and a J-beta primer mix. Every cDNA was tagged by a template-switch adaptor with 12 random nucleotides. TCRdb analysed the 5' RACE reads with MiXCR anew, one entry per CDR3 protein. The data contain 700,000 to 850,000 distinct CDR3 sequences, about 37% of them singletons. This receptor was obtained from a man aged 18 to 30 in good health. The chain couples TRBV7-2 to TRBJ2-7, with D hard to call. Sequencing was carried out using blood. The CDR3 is CASSLERQSYEQYF. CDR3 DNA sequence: TGTGCCAGCAGCTTAGAGAGGCAGAGCTACGAGCAGTACTTC. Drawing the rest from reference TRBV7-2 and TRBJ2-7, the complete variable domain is GAGVSQSPSNKVTEKGKDVELRCDPISGHTALYWYRQSLGQGLEFLIYFQGNSAPDKSGLPSDRFSAERTGGSVSTLTIQRTQQEDSAVYLCASSLERQSYEQYFGPGTRLTVT.